The present T cell receptor beta chain was sequenced within a study of Ad26.COV2.S vaccination and SARS-CoV-2 variants (dated by TCRdb to 2020 to 2022). Regarding the research as a whole: Donors in the vaccine arm were drawn from COV1001, a phase I-IIa trial of Ad26.COV2.S in healthy adults that was multicentre, randomized, double-blind and placebo-controlled. Dosing of Ad26.COV2.S was intramuscular, at either 5x10^10 or 1x10^11 viral particles, delivered as one shot or as two shots spaced 56 days apart. Sequencing of the TCRbeta repertoire served to evaluate the specificity and breadth of SARS-CoV-2-reactive T cell receptors following Ad26.COV2.S vaccination. A total of approximately 32 samples were included in the TCR-sequenced set, comprising roughly 19 Ad26.COV2.S vaccine recipients, 5 placebo recipients and 8 SARS-CoV-2 convalescent individuals. Trial participants were randomized into five groups of five: low-dose or high-dose Ad26.COV2.S given once or twice, or placebo on both occasions. Investigators remained blinded to trial group allocation during experiments and outcome assessment.

In the case of this clone: Its target antigen remains unknown. No qualities accompany the bases; no much larger clone lies one base away.

The treatment or condition tag for this specimen amounts to: around 19 received Ad26.COV2.S at low or high dose, single or two shots; several received placebo; per-sample allocation not given. Repertoires of vaccine and placebo recipients were sequenced from samples taken on day 63 after the first injection. Between 29 July and 7 August 2020, Cohort 1b enrolled approximately 26 adults aged 18-55 years at one site in Boston, USA. Ad26.COV2.S was a replication-incompetent adenovirus type 26 vector expressing a prefusion-stabilized SARS-CoV-2 spike protein from the original Wuhan strain. V lost 7 bases and J lost 4 bases; the stretch between them is 12 bases long. Per the germline V gene, MNHEY is the CDR1 and SVGAGI is the CDR2. The CDR3 runs 13 amino acids, cysteine and phenylalanine included. Only CDR3 DNA is held: 39 bases, read in frame from base 1. The study at large found these results: It was noted by the authors that total T cell responses may have been underestimated by the TCR breadth and depth analyses. Vaccine and placebo recipients had similar non-spike TCR breadth, a finding consistent with the vaccine containing only spike. Higher spike-specific TCR breadth was observed in Ad26.COV2.S recipients than in placebo recipients (P = 0.0014). The study lacked the statistical power to compare responses across vaccine doses or regimens. Substantial breadth of spike-specific CD8+ and CD4+ T cell responses was reported after vaccination.

The immunoSEQ Assay was the method used to sequence TCRbeta CDR3 regions. After extraction, genomic DNA underwent amplification by bias-controlled multiplex PCR, followed by high-throughput sequencing. The published analysis was carried out like this. To quantify the absolute abundance of each unique TCRbeta CDR3 region, sequences were collapsed and filtered. T cell fraction was estimated by normalizing TCRbeta template counts to usable DNA, with usable DNA measured through amplification of reference genes found in all nucleated cells. Repertoire TCRs were annotated as SARS-CoV-2-specific when V gene, CDR3 amino acid sequence and J gene were exactly matched to a known reactive TCR set. MIRA supplied the reference SARS-CoV-2 TCR set, which was filtered for enrichment in COVID-19-positive ImmuneCODE repertoires so that public or cross-reactive TCRs were removed. Based on the MIRA antigens, annotated TCRs were further analysed at the level of specific ORF or position within ORF. Breadth was defined as annotated unique rearrangements over total unique productive rearrangements; depth was the summed frequency of those rearrangements. Two-sided Wilcoxon rank-sum tests were applied when comparing TCR breadth between groups. The table comes from immuneACCESS by way of TCRdb, which keeps in-frame sequences with V and J called. Part of the clones is missing from these tables; in studies checked, under half for an unresolved V gene and the rest for unknown reasons. From that table come the V and J calls and clone size; the DNA was used to work out D and trimming. Present in this sample are 400,000 to 500,000 clones, 85% to 90% of which were seen just once. The biggest ten clones account for 2.5% to 3% of the sample.

The sequence derives from a person aged 18-65 years who received the Ad26.COV2.S COVID-19 vaccine or a placebo. The source was peripheral blood, collected in a trial of Ad26.COV2.S vaccine versus placebo. The V and J segments used are TRBV6-5 and TRBJ2-3, with a tentative D call of TRBD1 or TRBD2, each matching 7 bases. For the CDR3, the sequence is CASKQGGSDTQYF. The bases are TGTGCCAGCAAGCAGGGGGGGTCAGATACGCAGTATTTT.